These 28 T cell receptor beta chains were sequenced from one sample in a study of blood T cell repertoires in COVID-19 (dated by TCRdb to between 2020 and 2021). Library construction relied on the immunoSEQ multiplex PCR assay. The table was pulled from immuneACCESS by TCRdb, which kept in-frame rearrangements only. Such tables lose some clones; where checked, under half of the loss comes from unresolved V genes, and the rest has no known cause. The sample records about 100,000 clones, roughly 90% of which are singletons. Around 5.7% of the sample lies in the top ten. Material for sequencing was peripheral blood. These receptors were collected from a man aged 65 to 79 with acute or convalescent COVID-19.

V and J are TRBV28 and TRBJ2-3; 7 bases line up with TRBD1. V gave up 3 bases and J gave up 4 bases; unmatched junction bases: 4. This CDR3 is 14 amino acids long. Germline assignment: CDR1 MDHEN and CDR2 SYDVKM. The CDR3 DNA sequence: TGTGCCAGCAGTTTGGGACAGAAATCAGATACGCAGTATTTT. Translating it yields CASSLGQKSDTQYF.

V usage is TRBV6-6 and J usage is TRBJ2-1; 11 bases are shared with TRBD2. V lost 4 bases to trimming and J lost 8 bases; unmatched junction nucleotides: 7. There are 15 residues in the CDR3. In germline, CDR1 is MNHNY, CDR2 SVGAGI (reference sequence). The CDR3 loop is CASSLAGGDIDEQFF. The CDR3 DNA follows: TGTGCCAGCAGTTTAGCGGGGGGGGATATCGATGAGCAGTTCTTC.

This sequence joins TRBV10-2 and TRBJ1-1, with TRBD1 as a possible D gene (6 bases). The CDR3 loop spans 12 amino acids. Trimming took 5 bases from V and 7 from J, leaving 11 bases between them. The germline V gene encodes CDR1 WSHSY and CDR2 SAAADI. The CDR3 sequence is CASSPGQIEAFF. CDR3 sequence (DNA): TGCGCCAGCAGTCCCGGACAGATTGAAGCTTTCTTT.

The chain joins TRBV3-1 (or the pseudogene TRBV3-2) to TRBJ1-1; 10 nucleotides agree with TRBD1. Unmatched junction bases numbered 7, after V lost 4 bases and J lost 5 bases. Germline V gives CDR1 LGHDT, CDR2 YNNKEL (reference sequence). The CDR3 contains 15 residues. In nucleotides, the CDR3 is TGTGCCAGCAGCCCCTGGGACAGGGGATGGACTGAAGCTTTCTTT. Translation gives CASSPWDRGWTEAFF.

V is TRBV30 and J is TRBJ2-1; 9 nucleotides align to TRBD1. Germline CDR1 GTSNPN, CDR2 SVGIG (reference sequence). Losses at the gene ends were 3 bases for V and 8 bases for J; bases not matched to a gene: 11. The CDR3 has 15 residues. The CDR3 DNA follows: TGTGCCTGGAGAGCCGGGGACAGGGTATTTTATGAGCAGTTCTTC. Protein product: CAWRAGDRVFYEQFF.

The genes are TRBV5-1 and TRBJ1-2, with D perhaps matching TRBD1 (5 bases). With 2 bases removed from V and 6 bases from J, the gap between germline ends came to 17 bases. The CDR3 length is 15 residues. In germline, CDR1 is SGHRS, CDR2 YFSETQ. The CDR3 nucleotides read TGCGCCAGCAGCTTATCAGGGTCCTCCCTTGATGGCTACACCTTC. Residues: CASSLSGSSLDGYTF.

This chain connects TRBV12-3 or TRBV12-4 to TRBJ1-1; weak D call: TRBD1 (6 bases). Trimming left V 6 bases short and J 1 base short, with 6 bases between. This CDR3 comprises 12 residues. The CDR3 here is CASRQGNTEAFF. The CDR3 nucleotides read TGTGCCAGCAGACAGGGGAACACTGAAGCTTTCTTT.

This clone was recorded once. The chain joins TRBV6-1 to TRBJ1-3; a possible D gene is TRBD1 (5 bases). Trimming took off 2 bases at V and 15 bases at J, with 17 bases between the two ends. The CDR3 length is 13 residues. In germline, CDR1 is MNHNS, CDR2 SASEGT. CDR3 DNA sequence: TGTGCCAGCAGTGAATTTGGCCGGGGGTTTGGATATTTT. Amino acids: CASSEFGRGFGYF.

This rearrangement joins TRBV7-2 to TRBJ1-5; D not resolved. CDR1 is SGHTA, CDR2 FQGNSA, per germline. Trimming took off 7 bases at V and 1 base at J, with 14 bases between the two ends. The CDR3 length is 15 residues. The CDR3 reads CASNPSAASNQPQHF. The DNA for the CDR3 is TGTGCCAGCAACCCGTCGGCGGCGAGCAATCAGCCCCAGCATTTT.

This clone was picked up one time. This rearrangement joins TRBV19 to TRBJ1-5, with D possibly matching TRBD1 (6 bases). Trimming stripped 7 bases from V and 5 bases from J, with 18 bases between. CDR1 is LNHDA, CDR2 SQIVND, per germline (reference sequence). This CDR3 is built from 15 residues. CDR3 sequence reads: CASTNQRDTDQPQHF. The CDR3, as DNA: TGTGCCAGTACCAATCAACGGGACACCGATCAGCCCCAGCATTTT.

This chain joins TRBV30 and TRBJ2-7; TRBD1 matches at 8 bases. The CDR3 sequence is 13 residues long. V lost 2 bases to trimming and J lost 4 bases; unmatched junction nucleotides: 4. Per the germline V gene, CDR1 is GTSNPN and CDR2 is SVGIG (reference sequence). The CDR3 sequence: CAWSPGQGYEQYF. In DNA form, the CDR3 reads TGTGCCTGGAGTCCTGGACAGGGATACGAGCAGTACTTC.

J is TRBJ1-5 and V is TRBV19; D remains ambiguous. Trimming took off 0 bases at V and 5 bases at J, with 5 bases between the two ends. Germline V CDR1 and CDR2: LNHDA, SQIVND (reference sequence). The CDR3 spans 13 residues. This chain's CDR3 is CASSIDRDQPQHF. As DNA, the CDR3 is TGTGCCAGTAGTATAGATCGGGATCAGCCCCAGCATTTT. Filled out from reference TRBV19 and TRBJ1-5, the complete variable domain reads DGGITQSPKYLFRKEGQNVTLSCEQNLNHDAMYWYRQDPGQGLRLIYYSQIVNDFQKGDIAEGYSVSREKKESFPLTVTSAQKNPTAFYLCASSIDRDQPQHFGDGTRLSIL.

The rearrangement joins TRBV19 to TRBJ1-2; D is uncertain. This CDR3 region has 12 residues. Between the trimmed V and J ends, which lost 8 bases and 4 bases, there was a span of 11 bases. Germline V gene lookup returns CDR1 LNHDA and CDR2 SQIVND (reference sequence). CDR3 DNA: TGTGCCAGTTCAGTTTCCATCTATGGCTACACCTTC. Its protein is CASSVSIYGYTF.

V usage is TRBV7-9 and J usage is TRBJ2-1, with 13 nucleotides matching TRBD2. Trimming removed 1 base from V and 10 bases from J; junction bases left unmatched: 4. The germline V gene encodes CDR1 SEHNR and CDR2 FQNEAQ (reference sequence). This CDR3 has 15 amino acids. DNA of the CDR3: TGTGCCAGCAGCTTAGGAGGGACTAGCGGGAACGAGCAGTTCTTC. Its protein is CASSLGGTSGNEQFF.

The chain links TRBV7-9 to TRBJ1-2; TRBD1 agrees at 7 bases. This CDR3 has 16 residues. Per germline, CDR1 SEHNR and CDR2 FQNEAQ (reference sequence). Trimming removed 5 bases from V and 3 bases from J; junction bases left unmatched: 12. In DNA form, the CDR3 reads TGTGCCAGCAGCCCGCAACAGGGGTTAACAGACTATGGCTACACCTTC. Residues: CASSPQQGLTDYGYTF.

V gene TRBV3-1 (or the pseudogene TRBV3-2) combines with J gene TRBJ1-4; D call uncertain. The CDR3 loop spans 14 amino acids. V lost 4 bases to trimming and J lost 8 bases, with 14 bases between them. Germline V lookup: CDR1 LGHDT, CDR2 YNNKEL (reference sequence). CDR3 region: CASSRDTVQEKLFF. Written as DNA, the CDR3 is TGTGCCAGCAGCCGTGACACAGTGCAGGAAAAACTGTTTTTT.

This clone was observed many times. The V gene is TRBV7-9, the J gene TRBJ1-6; D is possibly TRBD1 (6 bases). Germline V CDR1 and CDR2: SEHNR, FQNEAQ (reference sequence). This CDR3 contains 16 residues. Trimming removed 1 base at V and 10 bases at J, with 17 bases between. Here the CDR3 DNA reads TGTGCCAGCAGCTTAGGCCAGGGGTTCGCTAACTCACCCCTCCACTTT. Its protein is CASSLGQGFANSPLHF.

This clone was seen once. The chain has TRBV2 and TRBJ1-3; D not resolved. This CDR3 spans 15 amino acids. Trimming removed 3 bases at V and 0 bases at J, with 9 bases between. The germline gives CDR1 SNHLY, CDR2 FYNNEI. The CDR3 nucleotides read TGTGCCAGCAGTGACGTCCGAGACTCTGGAAACACCATATATTTT. This codes for CASSDVRDSGNTIYF.

The rearrangement uses TRBV5-1 and TRBJ1-4, with TRBD1 matching over 8 bases. With 0 bases clipped from V and 5 bases from J, the junction kept 9 bases outside the gene matches. The CDR3 has 17 amino acids. Germline values: CDR1 SGHRS, CDR2 YFSETQ. The CDR3 reads CASSLGGAGGANEKLFF. The CDR3 DNA sequence: TGCGCCAGCAGCTTGGGAGGGGCAGGGGGCGCGAATGAAAAACTGTTTTTT.

This clone has a single count. The chain is built from TRBV28 and TRBJ1-2; maybe TRBD1 (5 bases). The CDR3 runs to 12 residues. Per germline, CDR1 MDHEN and CDR2 SYDVKM. V was trimmed by 7 bases and J by 8 bases, leaving 14 bases between them. DNA of the CDR3: TGTGCCAGCACACCGGACACTCGAGGCTACACCTTC. Residues: CASTPDTRGYTF.

The rearrangement joins TRBV6-4 to TRBJ1-1, with 11 bases fitting TRBD1. This CDR3 contains 14 residues. J lost 4 bases, V lost 6 bases, and 4 bases had no gene match. The germline V gene has CDR1 MRHNA and CDR2 SNTAGT. CDR3 sequence: CASRDGTGGTEAFF. CDR3 in DNA: TGTGCCAGCAGGGACGGGACAGGGGGCACTGAAGCTTTCTTT.

The chain uses TRBV14 and TRBJ2-7, with TRBD1 identical over 11 bases. V shed 4 bases, J shed 5 bases, and the junction held 10 bases outside the gene matches. Looked up from germline, CDR1 is SGHDN and CDR2 is FVKESK. The CDR3 extends over 16 amino acids. CDR3 loop: CASSRRPGQGVHEQYF. As DNA, the CDR3 is TGTGCCAGCAGCCGACGGCCGGGACAGGGGGTCCACGAGCAGTACTTC. Full variable domain (missing parts from reference TRBV14 and TRBJ2-7): EAGVTQFPSHSVIEKGQTVTLRCDPISGHDNLYWYRRVMGKEIKFLLHFVKESKQDESGMPNNRFLAERTGGTYSTLKVQPAELEDSGVYFCASSRRPGQGVHEQYFGPGTRLTVT.

V is TRBV7-9 and J is TRBJ1-1; possibly TRBD1 for D (5 bases). V lost 5 bases, J lost 3 bases, and 10 bases lay in between. This CDR3 is 13 amino acids long. Looked up from germline, CDR1 is SEHNR and CDR2 is FQNEAQ (reference sequence). The CDR3 nucleotides are TGTGCCAGCAGCCCCGGGGGACACACTGAAGCTTTCTTT. Its translation is CASSPGGHTEAFF.

The gene calls are TRBV24-1 and TRBJ1-2, with D perhaps TRBD1 (6 bases). Germline V gene sequence: CDR1 KGHDR, CDR2 SFDVKD. The CDR3 is 11 amino acids. V gave up 12 bases and J gave up 3 bases, with 10 bases separating them. CDR3 region: CAAGGDYGYTF. CDR3 DNA: TGTGCCGCGGGGGGCGACTATGGCTACACCTTC.

The chain uses TRBV19 and TRBJ2-5; D unclear. Looked up from germline, CDR1 is LNHDA and CDR2 is SQIVND (reference sequence). The CDR3 covers 13 residues. The germline V and J ends were trimmed by 0 bases and 5 bases, with 7 bases remaining between them. This CDR3 is CASSIEAWETQYF. CDR3 in DNA: TGTGCCAGTAGTATAGAAGCCTGGGAGACCCAGTACTTC.

V and J are TRBV7-9 and TRBJ2-7; 8 bases agree with TRBD1. The CDR3 is 14 amino acids. The trim removed 2 bases at V and 1 base at J, leaving 1 base unmatched. Germline lookup yields CDR1 SEHNR and CDR2 FQNEAQ (reference sequence). CDR3 in DNA: TGTGCCAGCAGCTTAACAGGGGGGTCCTACGAGCAGTACTTC. Amino acids: CASSLTGGSYEQYF.

The chain recombines TRBV5-6 with TRBJ1-5; no clear D. Between the trimmed V and J ends, which lost 0 bases and 6 bases, there was a span of 10 bases. The CDR3 length is 14 residues. Germline CDR1 is SGHDT and CDR2 is YYEEEE. The chain's CDR3 is CASSLGGGSQPQHF. As DNA, the CDR3 is TGTGCCAGCAGCTTGGGGGGAGGCTCTCAGCCCCAGCATTTT.

The CDR3 is CASSYGSHGYTF. Here the CDR3 DNA reads TGTGCCAGCAGCTACGGGTCTCATGGCTACACCTTC. The chain has TRBV7-2 and TRBJ1-2; no reliable D call. CDR1 is SGHTA, CDR2 FQGNSA, per germline. The germline V and J ends were trimmed by 4 bases and 6 bases, with 9 bases remaining between them. The CDR3 has 12 amino acids.